The 26 T cell receptor beta chains below were found in one sample sequenced in a study of cytomegalovirus exposure and HLA in healthy donors. PCR employed 60 Vbeta and 13 Jbeta primers. Method: immunoSEQ multiplex PCR; TCRdb's copy keeps in-frame clones and lacks some. This table holds approximately 160,000 clones, roughly four fifths found once. The sequencing sample was made of PBMCs. The receptors were sampled from a woman aged 40 to 50 in good health and CMV-seronegative.

The V and J genes are TRBV13 and TRBJ2-5, with D maybe TRBD2 (6 bases). The CDR3 has 16 residues. Trimming stripped 0 bases from V and 5 bases from J, with 16 bases between. Germline V gene sequence: CDR1 PRHDT, CDR2 FYEKMQ (reference sequence). CDR3 DNA sequence: TGTGCCAGCAGCTTAGGACTAGCAGGAATGGCGGAGACCCAGTACTTC. It encodes CASSLGLAGMAETQYF.

This rearrangement joins TRBV18 to TRBJ2-7; 8 positions match TRBD2. Germline lookup yields CDR1 KGHSH and CDR2 LQKENI. V was pared by 3 bases and J by 6 bases, with 4 bases of the junction left unmatched. There are 13 residues in the CDR3. The CDR3 nucleotides are TGTGCCAGCTCACCCGGGACTAGGGGCGAGCAGTACTTC. Its translation: CASSPGTRGEQYF.

This clone was recorded at least ten times. V gene TRBV6-6 combines with J gene TRBJ2-1; 9 bases line up with TRBD2. Trimming removed 5 bases from V and 7 bases from J; junction bases left unmatched: 6. CDR3 length: 14 residues. Germline values: CDR1 MNHNY, CDR2 SVGAGI (reference sequence). In nucleotides, the CDR3 is TGTGCCAGCAGTCTTAGCGGGAGAGAGAATGAGCAGTTCTTC. Its protein is CASSLSGRENEQFF.

This sequence joins TRBV6-6 and TRBJ2-3; 7 bases align to TRBD2. Germline values: CDR1 MNHNY, CDR2 SVGAGI (reference sequence). After removal of 7 bases from V and 2 bases from J, the junction contained 12 bases not matched to a gene. The CDR3 covers 16 residues. The DNA for the CDR3 is TGTGCCAGCATCCTTCGGGAGGATATACACACAGATACGCAGTATTTT. Translating it yields CASILREDIHTDTQYF.

The V and J genes are TRBV6-5 and TRBJ1-2; D is undetermined. The CDR3 is 14 amino acids. The germline V gene encodes CDR1 MNHEY and CDR2 SVGAGI. V lost 2 bases and J lost 2, with 9 bases in between. Here the CDR3 DNA reads TGTGCCAGCAGTTACGGGGAGTTAAACTATGGCTACACCTTC. Protein sequence: CASSYGELNYGYTF.

The chain carries TRBV30 and TRBJ2-5; D unclear. The CDR3 spans 13 residues. V was trimmed by 2 bases and J by 4 bases, leaving 11 bases between them. The germline V gene encodes CDR1 GTSNPN and CDR2 SVGIG (reference sequence). The DNA for the CDR3 is TGTGCCTGGAGTATTATCGCAGGAGAGACCCAGTACTTC. It yields the protein CAWSIIAGETQYF.

CDR3 residues: CASRLRDSGYTF. For the CDR3, the DNA is TGTGCCAGCCGACTCCGGGACTCGGGCTACACCTTC. V usage is TRBV6-5 and J usage is TRBJ1-2; D may be TRBD1 (5 bases). V was trimmed by 8 bases and J by 8 bases, leaving 15 bases between them. Per germline, CDR1 MNHEY and CDR2 SVGAGI. The CDR3 is made up of 12 amino acids.

The chain recombines TRBV7-9 with TRBJ2-3, with D maybe TRBD2 (6 bases). V gave up 0 bases and J gave up 4 bases, with 11 bases separating them. Germline loops: CDR1 SEHNR, CDR2 FQNEAQ (reference sequence). This CDR3 contains 15 residues. For the CDR3, the DNA is TGTGCCAGCAGCTTAGCGTCCGGGAGCCCAGATACGCAGTATTTT. It encodes CASSLASGSPDTQYF.

This clone was detected only once. This sequence joins TRBV11-1 and TRBJ2-3; no reliable D call. Trimming left V 6 bases short and J 0 bases short, with 7 bases between. Germline-derived CDR1 and CDR2 are SGHAT and FQDESV (reference sequence). This CDR3 is built from 13 residues. In DNA, the CDR3 is TGTGCCAGCAGTGCGGAAAGCACAGATACGCAGTATTTT. The encoded protein is CASSAESTDTQYF. The whole variable domain, remainder taken from reference TRBV11-1 and TRBJ2-3, is EAEVAQSPRYKITEKSQAVAFWCDPISGHATLYWYRQILGQGPELLVQFQDESVVDDSQLPKDRFSAERLKGVDSTLKIQPAELGDSAMYLCASSAESTDTQYFGPGTRLTVL.

V gene TRBV4-2 combines with J gene TRBJ2-2; TRBD2 agrees at 11 bases. CDR1 and CDR2 (germline): LGHNA, YNFKEQ. The CDR3 is 19 amino acids. The V segment lost 0 bases and the J segment 7 bases; nucleotides outside the gene matches: 13. CDR3 loop: CASSQDRGQLAGVIGELFF. CDR3 nucleotides: TGTGCCAGCAGCCAAGATAGGGGACAACTAGCGGGAGTGATCGGGGAGCTGTTTTTT.

This chain connects TRBV27 to TRBJ2-7; D call uncertain. The CDR3 is 13 amino acids. CDR1 and CDR2 (germline): MNHEY, SMNVEV (reference sequence). The ends were cut back, 7 bases at V and 7 bases at J, with 17 bases in the middle. The CDR3 loop is CASTQSFSSEQYF. CDR3 in DNA: TGTGCCAGCACCCAATCTTTTAGTTCTGAGCAGTACTTC.

This clone was recorded once. The chain carries TRBV6-1 and TRBJ1-1, with TRBD1 matching 7 bases. Looked up from germline, CDR1 is MNHNS and CDR2 is SASEGT. CDR3 length: 14 amino acids. Trimming removed 2 bases from V and 7 bases from J; junction bases left unmatched: 7. The DNA for the CDR3 is TGTGCCAGCAGTGAACAGGACAGGACCTTTGAAGCTTTCTTT. Translation gives CASSEQDRTFEAFF.

The gene calls are TRBV29-1 and TRBJ2-1; a weak D match, TRBD2 (5 bases). Germline CDR1 reads SQVTM; CDR2 reads ANQGSEA. CDR3 length: 14 residues. Trimming pared 5 bases from V and 0 bases from J, leaving 11 bases between. CDR3 protein: CSVQGGSSYNEQFF. The CDR3 coding sequence is TGCAGCGTTCAAGGAGGAAGCTCCTACAATGAGCAGTTCTTC.

The chain recombines TRBV27 with TRBJ1-5, with TRBD1 matching 10 bases. CDR3 length equals 11 residues. Germline V gene data show CDR1 as MNHEY and CDR2 as SMNVEV (reference sequence). J gave up 9 bases and V 10 bases, and 3 bases lay outside the gene matches. The CDR3 region has the DNA TGTGCCACCCGGGACAGGGGGCCCCAGCATTTT. Amino acid sequence: CATRDRGPQHF.

The genes are TRBV6-1 and TRBJ2-1; 7 nucleotides line up with TRBD2. This CDR3 has 15 amino acids. The V segment lost 10 bases and the J segment 4 bases; nucleotides outside the gene matches: 13. Germline lookup yields CDR1 MNHNS and CDR2 SASEGT. The CDR3 DNA is TGTGCCACGCTAACTACAGCGGGGTTATACAATGAGCAGTTCTTC. As protein: CATLTTAGLYNEQFF.

V gene TRBV2 combines with J gene TRBJ2-3, with D perhaps TRBD1 (6 bases). Germline CDR1 SNHLY, CDR2 FYNNEI. V was pared by 3 bases and J by 2 bases, with 6 bases between. The CDR3 has 13 residues. The CDR3 region is CASSEGATDTQYF. In nucleotides, the CDR3 is TGTGCCAGCAGTGAGGGGGCCACAGATACGCAGTATTTT.

The chain recombines TRBV12-5 with TRBJ1-2; 9 nucleotides match TRBD1. The length of the CDR3 is 14 residues. Germline V gene data show CDR1 as LGHNT and CDR2 as FRNRAP. Losses at the gene ends were 6 bases for V and 1 base for J; bases not matched to a gene: 3. The CDR3 DNA reads as TGTGCTAGTGGACCGGACAGGGGTAACTATGGCTACACCTTC. This translates into CASGPDRGNYGYTF.

The V gene is TRBV11-2, the J gene TRBJ2-1, with 8 bases matching TRBD1. Trimming took 4 bases from V and 4 from J; bases not matched to a gene: 6. CDR1 SGHAT and CDR2 FQNNGV come from the germline V gene. The CDR3 is 15 amino acids. The CDR3 protein is CASSSTGGYYNEQFF. Here the CDR3 DNA reads TGTGCCAGCAGCTCCACAGGGGGATATTACAATGAGCAGTTCTTC. Together with reference TRBV11-2 and TRBJ2-1, the CDR3 gives the full variable domain: EAGVAQSPRYKIIEKRQSVAFWCNPISGHATLYWYQQILGQGPKLLIQFQNNGVVDDSQLPKDRFSAERLKGVDSTLKIQPAKLEDSAVYLCASSSTGGYYNEQFFGPGTRLTVL.

The chain carries TRBV6-1 and TRBJ2-7, with 11 bases that match TRBD2. The germline V gene encodes CDR1 MNHNS and CDR2 SASEGT. V lost 3 bases and J lost 2; bases outside the gene matches: 6. This CDR3 has 16 amino acids. CDR3 sequence (DNA): TGTGCCAGCAGTGAGGGACTAGCGGCAGAAGCCTACGAGCAGTACTTC. Protein product: CASSEGLAAEAYEQYF.

This chain joins TRBV28 and TRBJ2-7; D is uncertain. Between the trimmed V and J ends, which lost 3 bases and 4 bases, there was a span of 7 bases. CDR1 is MDHEN and CDR2 is SYDVKM in the germline V gene. The length of the CDR3 is 12 residues. The CDR3, as DNA: TGTGCCAGCAGTTTTATGGCATACGAGCAGTACTTC. This sequence encodes CASSFMAYEQYF.

The chain links TRBV23-1 to TRBJ2-5, with a weak D call TRBD1 (6 bases). TRBV23-1 belongs to the ORF category, with a function that is uncertain. The CDR3 totals 16 residues. Trimming pared 2 bases from V and 5 bases from J, leaving 18 bases between. The CDR3 DNA sequence: TGCGCCAGCAGTCAACCCAGGACGCACAGGGCGGAGACCCAGTACTTC. Its translation is CASSQPRTHRAETQYF.

The chain has TRBV7-3 and TRBJ2-7; D is unresolved. This CDR3 is built from 10 residues. Germline CDR1 reads SGHTA; CDR2 reads FQGTGA. V was cut by 5 bases and J by 3 bases, with 2 bases left in between. CDR3 coding DNA: TGTGCCAGCAGCCACTACGAGCAGTACTTC. Its protein is CASSHYEQYF.

The chain uses TRBV7-2 and TRBJ1-1; 9 bases agree with TRBD1. Germline assignment: CDR1 SGHTA and CDR2 FQGNSA. The V and J ends lost 1 base and 5 bases, in that order; junction bases with no gene match: 5. The CDR3 length is 15 residues. CDR3 bases: TGTGCCAGCAGCTTAGGTCCGGGACAGGGAACTGAAGCTTTCTTT. This translates into CASSLGPGQGTEAFF.

The chain has TRBV6-1 and TRBJ1-5; no clear D. V was clipped by 1 base and J by 7 bases, with 8 bases between them. CDR3 size: 13 residues. Germline CDR1 MNHNS, CDR2 SASEGT. The CDR3 loop is CASSEERRQPQHF. The CDR3 DNA sequence: TGTGCCAGCAGTGAAGAGAGGAGACAGCCCCAGCATTTT.

V usage is TRBV30 and J usage is TRBJ1-1; D may be TRBD1 (5 bases). Germline loops: CDR1 GTSNPN, CDR2 SVGIG (reference sequence). With 2 bases removed from V and 3 bases from J, the gap between germline ends came to 7 bases. The CDR3 spans 12 residues. The CDR3 bases are TGTGCCTGGAGTAAAGGGGACACTGAAGCTTTCTTT. Protein product: CAWSKGDTEAFF.

The rearrangement joins TRBV6-5 to TRBJ1-2; D remains ambiguous. This CDR3 is built from 13 residues. Trimming shortened V by 0 bases and J by 0 bases, and 2 bases separated the two germline ends. Germline loops: CDR1 MNHEY, CDR2 SVGAGI. The CDR3 DNA reads TGTGCCAGCAGTTACTCCTCTAACTATGGCTACACCTTC. It yields the protein CASSYSSNYGYTF.